This T cell receptor beta chain is from a study of shared clonotypes between healthy human individuals. Study-wide points: Clonotype sharing among the donors was expected to vary with sequencing depth.

Each of the donors was a healthy adult who was HIV-negative and had not had a recent acute infection or vaccination. Only Caucasian adults living in Nashville, Tennessee served as donors. CD4+ cell separation produced CD45RA+ naive and CD45RA-negative memory subsets. Germline CDR1 and CDR2: SGHRS and YFSETQ. The CDR3 is made up of 15 amino acids. V lost 4 bases to trimming and J lost 5 bases, with 18 bases between them. Concerning this clone: Its antigen is unidentified.

Method: immunoSEQ multiplex PCR; TCRdb's copy keeps in-frame clones and lacks some. Of hundreds of thousands of clones listed, about two thirds were seen once; the top ten hold less than 2%. What was sequenced was memory CD4+ T cells sorted from blood. Stated subset: CD45RA-negative fraction. The origin of this receptor is a woman under 40 in good health. V usage is TRBV5-1 and J usage is TRBJ2-5, with a possible D match to TRBD1 (6 bases). The DNA for the CDR3 is TGCGCCAGCAGCCCCTCACAGGGAATCACGGAGACCCAGTACTTC. It is translated as CASSPSQGITETQYF.